This is a list of T cell receptor beta chains from one sample in a study of blood T cell repertoires in COVID-19. Libraries were prepared by immunoSEQ multiplex PCR; TCRdb keeps only in-frame clonotypes and omits some of them. The sample holds 76,000 or so clones, roughly 87% seen once. Sequences were obtained from peripheral blood. These receptor sequences come from a man aged 25-45 years with acute or convalescent COVID-19. Both conserved end residues are part of each CDR3. D genes are given only for firm matches. Not all rows give a size; the values are once, few, many and, for expanded clones, a class.

>TRBJ1-1|TRBV10-1|-|-
TGCGCCAGCAGTGTCACTGGGAACACTGAAGCTTTCTTT
CASSVTGNTEAFF
>TRBJ1-3|TRBV5-1|-|-
TGCGCCAGCAGCTTGGCGGGTGATGGAAACACCATATATTTT
CASSLAGDGNTIYF
>TRBJ2-3|TRBV7-9|TRBD2|-
TGTGCCAGCAGCTCTGTAGCGGGAGCAGATACGCAGTATTTT
CASSSVAGADTQYF
>TRBJ2-2|TRBV29-1|TRBD1|-
TGCAGCGTGGACAGGGGGCCAGGGGAGCTGTTTTTT
CSVDRGPGELFF
>TRBJ2-6|TRBV6-5|-|-
TGTGCCAGCCAGGGGGGAGGTGGGGCCAACGTCCTGACTTTC
CASQGGGGANVLTF
>TRBJ2-2|TRBV6-5|TRBD1|once
TGTGCCAGCAAGGACAGGGGTCCGGTCGGGGAGCTGTTTTTT
CASKDRGPVGELFF
>TRBJ2-3|TRBV28|TRBD2|-
TGTGCCAGCGCCCCAGCGGGGACCACAGATACGCAGTATTTT
CASAPAGTTDTQYF
>TRBJ2-2|TRBV3-1/TRBV3-2|-|-
TGTGCCAGCAGCTCCTTCGGTAGTGCCACCGGGGAGCTGTTTTTT
CASSSFGSATGELFF
>TRBJ2-2|TRBV7-9|-|-
TGTGCCAGCAGCTTAGTCGGGGTCGCCGGGGAGCTGTTTTTT
CASSLVGVAGELFF
>TRBJ2-2|TRBV24-1|TRBD2|-
TGTGCCACCAGTCTCATCGCGGGACTAGCGGGACCAGTTGACGGGGAGCTGTTTTTT
CATSLIAGLAGPVDGELFF
>TRBJ2-3|TRBV5-1|-|-
TGCGCCAGCAACGAGCCTACGCAGTATTTT
CASNEPTQYF
>TRBJ2-3|TRBV7-9|TRBD1|-
TGTGCCAGCAGCCAAGGACAGGCGACAGATACGCAGTATTTT
CASSQGQATDTQYF
>TRBJ1-5|TRBV30|TRBD1|-
TGTGCCTGGAATCCCCCGGACAGGGGGCTTCAGCCCCAGCATTTT
CAWNPPDRGLQPQHF
>TRBJ2-3|TRBV6-2/TRBV6-3|TRBD1|-
TGTGCCAGCAGCAATCGGACAGGGGGGACAGATACGCAGTATTTT
CASSNRTGGTDTQYF
>TRBJ2-5|TRBV5-1|-|-
TGCGCCAGCAGCTTGACAGGGACCTACCAAGAGACCCAGTACTTC
CASSLTGTYQETQYF
>TRBJ2-1|TRBV19|-|-
TGTGCCAGTAGTATCCCGGCGGTCGGATACAATGAGCAGTTCTTC
CASSIPAVGYNEQFF
>TRBJ2-7|TRBV9|TRBD1|-
TGTGCCAGCAGTGAAACCGGGACAGGGTCCGAGCAGTACTTC
CASSETGTGSEQYF
>TRBJ2-7|TRBV20-1|TRBD2|-
TGCAGTGCTAGTCAGACTAGCGGGAGGGCCGGCGAGCAGTACTTC
CSASQTSGRAGEQYF
>TRBJ2-2|TRBV19|TRBD1|few
TGTGCCAGTACTAACTATGGGAGACAGGGGCATACCGGGGAGCTGTTTTTT
CASTNYGRQGHTGELFF
>TRBJ1-1|TRBV30|TRBD1|-
TGTGCTGCTACAGGGGGAGGTATGAACACTGAAGCTTTCTTT
CAATGGGMNTEAFF
>TRBJ2-4|TRBV19|-|-
TGTGCCAGTAGTATGGGGGCCAGCATTCAGTACTTC
CASSMGASIQYF
>TRBJ1-1|TRBV30|-|-
TGTGCCTGGAGTTCTGGCATCTACACTGAAGCTTTCTTT
CAWSSGIYTEAFF
>TRBJ1-5|TRBV2|-|-
TGTGCCAGCAGCGTGGGGGGGAGTCAGCCCCAGCATTTT
CASSVGGSQPQHF
>TRBJ2-7|TRBV7-9|TRBD2|-
TGTGCCAGCAGCATGGGCCTAGCGGGACTCTCCTACGAGCAGTACTTC
CASSMGLAGLSYEQYF
>TRBJ1-5|TRBV19|TRBD1|-
TGTGCCAGTAGTCAACAGGGGCTGTATAGCAATCAGCCCCAGCATTTT
CASSQQGLYSNQPQHF
>TRBJ1-5|TRBV2|TRBD1|once
TGTGCCAGCAGTGGGAGACAGGGCCAGCCCCAGCATTTT
CASSGRQGQPQHF